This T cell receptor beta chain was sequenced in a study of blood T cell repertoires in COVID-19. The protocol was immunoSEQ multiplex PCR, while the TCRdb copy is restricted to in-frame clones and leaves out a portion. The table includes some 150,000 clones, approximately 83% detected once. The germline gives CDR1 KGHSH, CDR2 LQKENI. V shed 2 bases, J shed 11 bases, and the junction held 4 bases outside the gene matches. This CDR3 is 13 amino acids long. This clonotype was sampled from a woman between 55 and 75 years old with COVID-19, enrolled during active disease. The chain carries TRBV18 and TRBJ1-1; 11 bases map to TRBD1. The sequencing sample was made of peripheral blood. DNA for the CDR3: TGTGCCAGCTCACCAGGACAGGGGGCCAACGCTTTCTTT. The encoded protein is CASSPGQGANAFF.